This TCR beta chain appears in the sequencing data of a study of cytomegalovirus exposure and HLA in healthy donors. Study at large: Within an early data release were roughly 90 million unique TCRs drawn from HLA-typed donors. Whole-study results and caveats: The study put 150 or so TCR beta chains on its list as cytomegalovirus-associated.

V was clipped by 4 bases and J by 1 base; unmatched bases: 2. This CDR3 is 17 amino acids long. CDR1 and CDR2 (germline): SGHTA, FQGNSA. A multiplex PCR was run with 60 Vbeta primers and 13 Jbeta primers. Profiled with immunoSEQ multiplex PCR; TCRdb holds only in-frame clones, not every one. The repertoire has some 150,000 clones, around a tenth of them found once; the top ten carry 1.5% to 2%. This clone was seen a handful of times. Its antigen is not known. The source material was PBMCs. The TCR was taken from a male donor in good health and CMV-seronegative. The V and J genes are TRBV7-2 and TRBJ2-1; 15 bases are a match to TRBD2. CDR3 nucleotide sequence: TGTGCCAGCAGCTACGGACTAGCGGGGGGGTCCTACAATGAGCAGTTCTTC. Translated: CASSYGLAGGSYNEQFF.